A single T cell receptor (beta chain) is shown here with its context. The antigen is not known. In the study's own analysis: Clinicopathological groups differed in CDR3, with these differences serving to build a distant-metastasis classifier for papillary thyroid cancer. TCRdb called clones again from the PCR reads with MiXCR. The V and J calls, along with clone size, are taken from TCRdb and not from the paper's own processing. The table shows around 41,000 clones, with roughly 14% occurring only once. The data stem from a study of metastatic and nonmetastatic thyroid tumors. Study-wide context: It was across blood and tumor or nodule tissue from malignant and benign thyroid patients that repertoires were compared.

V lost 3 bases and J lost 4, with 13 bases in between. This CDR3 contains 14 residues. Germline lookup yields CDR1 SGHAT and CDR2 FQNNGV. Findings and limits, study-wide: As reported, TCR beta diversity in blood and tumor was significantly higher in malignant thyroid tumors than in benign nodules.

Each patient went into thyroid surgery without having received any treatment. Material: blood. This TCR was recovered from a female donor with papillary thyroid cancer or a benign thyroid nodule (not recorded which). Some clones in this sample may be carry-over from other donors' samples. The genes are TRBV11-2 and TRBJ2-7, with unresolved D. For the CDR3, the DNA is TGTGCCAGCAGCTTTGACGTTTCGCGGTACGAGCAGTACTTC. Its protein is CASSFDVSRYEQYF.